This T cell receptor (beta chain) was obtained from a study of cytomegalovirus exposure and HLA in healthy donors. Looking at the study overall: Out of 398 genotyped donors, roughly 78% belonged to the Caucasian-associated ancestry cluster. Findings and caveats of the study: As confirmed in vitro, a few CMV-associated chains were specific for CMV antigens. Later analysis demonstrated an association between a missense DCLRE1C variant and TCR beta V- and J-gene trimming.

PCR involved 60 Vbeta and 13 Jbeta primers. The assay was immunoSEQ multiplex PCR, and TCRdb's table has in-frame clones only and misses some. The repertoire holds some 91,000 clones, with approximately 78% as singletons. On this clone: The antigen remains unidentified.

This CDR3 is 15 amino acids long. V was shortened by 2 bases and J by 1 base, with 11 bases between the two germline ends. Per germline, CDR1 MNHNS and CDR2 SASEGT. The clonotype was recovered from an older woman in good health and CMV-seronegative. The chain employs TRBV6-1 and TRBJ1-1, with D possibly TRBD1 on 5 matching bases. Sequencing was carried out using PBMCs. Here the CDR3 DNA reads TGTGCCAGCAGTGAAATAAGGGGATGGAACACTGAAGCTTTCTTT. Its translation: CASSEIRGWNTEAFF.